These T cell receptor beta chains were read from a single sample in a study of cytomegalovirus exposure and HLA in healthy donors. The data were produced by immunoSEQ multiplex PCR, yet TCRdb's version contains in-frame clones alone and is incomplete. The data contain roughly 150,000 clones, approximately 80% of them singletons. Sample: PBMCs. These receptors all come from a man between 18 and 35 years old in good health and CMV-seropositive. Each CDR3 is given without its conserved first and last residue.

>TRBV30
AWTLTGLSYGYT
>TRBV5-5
ASSFSQGNTEAF
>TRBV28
ASSFQFWSPTYEQY
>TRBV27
ASSPGGPYEQY
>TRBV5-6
ASSAIGGTGGDEQY
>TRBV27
ASSLRGAGELF
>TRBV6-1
ASRDLGLTSYEQY
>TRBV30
AWGDRGLLGTGNTIY
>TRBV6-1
ASSEIRDQETQY
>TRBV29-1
SVPKAGGVGNEQF
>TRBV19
ASSIFGGQGGRKLF
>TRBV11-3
ASSFSGGNTEAF
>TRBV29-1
SVMTGNTEAF
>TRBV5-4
ASSGGLVDYEQY
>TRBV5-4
ASSPRGGEQY
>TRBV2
ASSVDRGRQETQY
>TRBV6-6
ATSSGLSEAF
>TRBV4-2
ASSQVQGWDTQY
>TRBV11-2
ASSSVGQASGNTIY
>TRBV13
ASSFGSGSGGASSSTDTQY
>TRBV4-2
ASSQARGYNEKLF
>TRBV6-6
ASSFGQGNEAF